The 16 T cell receptor beta chains below all came from one sample that was sequenced in a study of OX40 agonist ivuxolimab in advanced cancers. Libraries were prepared by immunoSEQ multiplex PCR; TCRdb keeps only in-frame clonotypes and omits some of them. The sample has approximately 15,000 clones; 80% are singletons. This specimen consisted of CD4+ or CD8+ T cells sorted from blood, obtained in a trial of the OX40 agonist ivuxolimab. The receptor source for this set is an adult with an advanced solid tumor such as melanoma, head and neck, liver or kidney cancer.

This chain connects TRBV9 to TRBJ2-5, with D perhaps TRBD2 (6 bases). Germline CDR1 is SGDLS and CDR2 is YYNGEE. Between the trimmed V and J ends, which lost 5 bases and 7 bases, there was a span of 18 bases. CDR3 length: 14 amino acids. CDR3 coding DNA: TGTGCCAGCAGTCCTGGGAGTAGCGGCCGGACCCAGTACTTC. Amino acids: CASSPGSSGRTQYF.

CDR3 region: CASSLISNGDEQFF. Written as DNA, the CDR3 is TGTGCCAGCAGCTTAATAAGTAATGGGGATGAGCAGTTCTTC. This chain uses TRBV7-3 with TRBJ2-1, with no clear D. Per the germline V gene, CDR1 is SGHTA and CDR2 is FQGTGA. The CDR3 is made up of 14 amino acids. V dropped 1 base and J dropped 8 bases, with 12 bases sitting between them. Combining the CDR3 with reference TRBV7-3 and TRBJ2-1 gives the whole variable domain GAGVSQTPSNKVTEKGKYVELRCDPISGHTALYWYRQSLGQGPEFLIYFQGTGAADDSGLPNDRFFAVRPEGSVSTLKIQRTERGDSAVYLCASSLISNGDEQFFGPGTRLTVL.

The chain's CDR3 is CASSMGTVYEQYF. In nucleotides, the CDR3 is TGTGCCAGTAGTATGGGCACCGTCTACGAGCAGTACTTC. The chain carries TRBV19 and TRBJ2-7; D is uncertain. The CDR3 consists of 13 residues. Germline V gene lookup returns CDR1 LNHDA and CDR2 SQIVND (reference sequence). V lost 3 bases and J 3 bases, leaving 9 bases between the germline ends.

The V and J genes are TRBV6-5 and TRBJ2-2; D remains ambiguous. V was shortened by 6 bases and J by 4 bases, with 6 bases between the two germline ends. CDR3 length equals 12 residues. CDR1 is MNHEY, CDR2 SVGAGI, per germline. CDR3 sequence: CASSESTGELFF. CDR3 sequence (DNA): TGTGCCAGCAGCGAAAGCACCGGGGAGCTGTTTTTT.

The chain combines TRBV7-2 with TRBJ1-2; the D is unclear. The V end was cut by 5 bases, the J end by 6 bases, with 19 bases between. Germline assignment: CDR1 SGHTA and CDR2 FQGNSA. This CDR3 is built from 15 residues. The CDR3 sequence: CASSPEVLGYDGYTF. The CDR3 DNA reads as TGTGCCAGCAGCCCCGAGGTTCTGGGGTACGATGGCTACACCTTC.

The chain has TRBV10-3 and TRBJ2-7, with 8 positions matching TRBD1. The CDR3 is 14 amino acids. After removal of 6 bases from V and 6 bases from J, the junction contained 10 bases not matched to a gene. The V gene's germline CDR1 is ENHRY and CDR2 SYGVKD. CDR3 DNA sequence: TGTGCCATCAGCGAGGACAGGGAATCAGGCGAGCAGTACTTC. It translates to CAISEDRESGEQYF.

V usage is TRBV29-1 and J usage is TRBJ1-2; the match to TRBD1 covers 10 bases. Germline lookup yields CDR1 SQVTM and CDR2 ANQGSEA. The CDR3 totals 13 residues. Germline trimming cut 7 bases from V and 5 bases from J; bases unmatched to any gene: 7. In DNA, the CDR3 is TGCAGCGCCCCGGGACAGGGGTCTTATGGCTACACCTTC. Translated, it gives CSAPGQGSYGYTF.

This clone appeared a single time. The junction differs from germline at one of its ends, possibly a read error. This chain joins TRBV7-9 and TRBJ2-7, with 7 bases lining up with TRBD1. Germline values: CDR1 SEHNR, CDR2 FQNEAQ (reference sequence). The CDR3 totals 17 residues. CDR3 in DNA: TGCGCCAGCAGCCAAGATCCTCCCGGGACAGTATCCTACGAGCAGTACTTC. It encodes CASSQDPPGTVSYEQYF.

V usage is TRBV12-2 and J usage is TRBJ2-2. TRBV12-2 is recorded as a pseudogene. The CDR3 has 13 amino acids. The CDR3: CASRLDTTGELFF. DNA for the CDR3: TGTGCAAGTCGCTTAGACACTACCGGGGAGCTGTTTTTT.

The chain uses TRBV7-9 and TRBJ2-4; D is perhaps TRBD2 (5 bases). Trimming removed 4 bases from V and 7 bases from J, with 8 bases in between. The CDR3 sequence is 12 residues long. The germline V gene encodes CDR1 SEHNR and CDR2 FQNEAQ (reference sequence). CDR3 DNA: TGTGCCAGCAGCTCGGAGGAGAACATTCAGTACTTC. It translates to CASSSEENIQYF. The complete variable domain, with remaining parts taken from reference TRBV7-9 and TRBJ2-4, reads DTGVSQNPRHKITKRGQNVTFRCDPISEHNRLYWYRQTLGQGPEFLTYFQNEAQLEKSRLLSDRFSAERPKGSFSTLEIQRTEQGDSAMYLCASSSEENIQYFGAGTRLSVL.

The V call is TRBV30, the J call TRBJ1-1; possibly TRBD1 for D (5 bases). The V end lost 0 bases, the J end lost 6 bases, and 17 bases lay between the germline ends. Germline CDR1 GTSNPN, CDR2 SVGIG (reference sequence). The CDR3 has 15 amino acids. This CDR3 reads CAWSVAGRDIAEAFF. The DNA of the CDR3 is TGTGCCTGGAGTGTAGCAGGGCGGGATATAGCTGAAGCTTTCTTT.

The genes are TRBV29-1 and TRBJ2-3; possibly TRBD1 for D (6 bases). Germline values: CDR1 SQVTM, CDR2 ANQGSEA. The V and J ends lost 0 bases and 0 bases respectively, with 16 bases between them. The CDR3 loop spans 17 amino acids. The CDR3 here is CSVEEEVDRPSTDTQYF. CDR3 DNA: TGCAGCGTTGAAGAGGAAGTTGACAGGCCTAGCACAGATACGCAGTATTTT.

The CDR3 nucleotides read TGTGCCAGCAGCAATACAGGGTATGAAGCTTTCTTT. Protein: CASSNTGYEAFF. The chain carries TRBV7-3 and TRBJ1-1; D may be TRBD1 (6 bases). The germline V gene has CDR1 SGHTA and CDR2 FQGTGA. The CDR3 contains 12 residues. Trimming cost V 5 bases and J 7 bases, with 11 bases left between them.

The chain combines TRBV5-3 with TRBJ2-2; D perhaps matches TRBD2 (6 bases). TRBV5-3 is flagged as an ORF with uncertain function. This CDR3 region has 11 residues. Trimming removed 7 bases from V and 10 bases from J, with 11 bases in between. This CDR3 is CARWREAELFF. CDR3 sequence (DNA): TGTGCCAGATGGAGGGAAGCGGAGCTGTTTTTT.

The rearrangement links TRBV7-2 to TRBJ2-3; D is ambiguous. V was clipped by 0 bases and J by 2 bases, with 9 bases between them. The CDR3 totals 15 residues. Germline CDR1 is SGHTA and CDR2 is FQGNSA. The CDR3 nucleotides are TGTGCCAGCAGCTTAGCCCCCCGATCCACAGATACGCAGTATTTT. Its protein is CASSLAPRSTDTQYF. The entire variable domain, with the rest obtained from reference TRBV7-2 and TRBJ2-3, is as follows: GAGVSQSPSNKVTEKGKDVELRCDPISGHTALYWYRQSLGQGLEFLIYFQGNSAPDKSGLPSDRFSAERTGGSVSTLTIQRTQQEDSAVYLCASSLAPRSTDTQYFGPGTRLTVL.

Turning to this clone: The CDR3 ends on some other residue instead of the conserved phenylalanine or tryptophan, so this is likely a read error. It is unclear where the CDR3 begins or ends on the DNA, so no DNA is shown, and the CDR3 is as TCRdb lists it. V gene TRBV27 combines with J gene TRBJ1-6. The CDR3 spans 9 amino acids, including both terminal residues. The germline V gene has CDR1 MNHEY and CDR2 SMNVEV (reference sequence). The CDR3 spells CASSLSGEV.